This T cell receptor (beta chain) was profiled in a study of long-term antiretroviral therapy in people with HIV. At least one PBMC sample before ART and at least two after were required. Each participant with HIV received care in the United States. Each sample contained roughly 0.85-10 million cryopreserved PBMC, thawed before DNA extraction. The assay, immunoSEQ v3.0, was run at survey level. The assay was immunoSEQ multiplex PCR, and TCRdb's table has in-frame clones only and misses some. The sample consists of 20,000 to 25,000 clones, more than 70% of them appearing once. Germline values: CDR1 MNHNS, CDR2 SASEGT. This CDR3 spans 14 amino acids. Trimming took 7 bases from V and 3 from J, leaving 12 bases between them.

This chain links TRBV6-1 with TRBJ2-2; weak D call: TRBD2 (5 bases). The sequencing used unsorted PBMCs, collected about 1.8 years before starting antiretroviral therapy. This TCR came from a woman aged 40 to 50 with HIV. CDR3 bases: TGTGCCAGCAAAGGAGGAGTCTACACCGGGGAGCTGTTTTTT. Protein product: CASKGGVYTGELFF.